One sample yielded the 31 T cell receptor delta chains listed below, sequenced in a study of gamma-delta chains in newborns, infants, children (dated by TCRdb to about 2019). Sequenced on an Illumina MiSeq. Clonotypes were called again by TCRdb from the public reads via CATT, and duplicate nucleotide sequences were then merged into one entry. The table for this sample lists roughly 3,600 delta-chain clones; approximately 4.3% of them were counted only once. 5% to 7% of the sample is in the top ten clones. The source material was blood. Receptors were obtained from a child who was a newborn, infant or young child, either healthy, febrile or measles-vaccinated (not recorded which).

This clone was seen more than once but under ten times. A much more abundant neighbour one base away suggests this may be a read error. The same CDR3 is also encoded by other DNA sequences in this sample. This chain uses TRDV2 with TRDJ3; 8 nucleotides agree with TRDD3. Germline V lookup: CDR1 GEAIGNYY, CDR2 EKD. The CDR3 contains 22 residues. The CDR3 region is CACDTVSTGGPGGSWDTRQMFF. The CDR3 nucleotides read TGTGCCTGTGACACCGTATCGACTGGGGGCCCTGGGGGCTCCTGGGACACCCGACAGATGTTCTTC.

In the case of this clone: A read error may explain this, as a much larger clone is one base away. The J gene is TRDJ1, the V gene TRDV2; perhaps TRDD3 as D (5 bases). The length of the CDR3 is 17 residues. Germline assignment: CDR1 GEAIGNYY and CDR2 EKD. Written as DNA, the CDR3 is TGTGCCTGTGACAAACTCGATCGGGGGTTGTACACCGATAAACTCACCTTT. It encodes CACDKLDRGLYTDKLTF.

This clone is medium-sized (0.01 to 0.1%) within its sample. The CDR3 DNA sequence: TGTGCCTGTGACAATACTGGGGGATCCGGGAGCTCCTGGGACACCCGACAGATGTTTTTC. This sequence encodes CACDNTGGSGSSWDTRQMFF. The rearrangement uses TRDV2 and TRDJ3, with 10 nucleotides matching TRDD3. The germline V gene has CDR1 GEAIGNYY and CDR2 EKD. The CDR3 covers 20 residues. Losses at the gene ends were 2 bases for V and 0 bases for J; bases not matched to a gene: 9.

As to this clone: A junction end diverges from the germline sequence, so it may reflect a read error. J is TRDJ3 and V is TRDV2; TRDD3 aligns across 7 bases. CDR1 is GEAIGNYY and CDR2 is EKD in the germline V gene. The CDR3 spans 20 residues. CDR3 nucleotides: TGTGCCTGTGACACCGGCTGGGGGGCCTCGAGCTCCCGGGACACCCGACAGATGTTTTTC. This sequence encodes CACDTGWGASSSRDTRQMFF.

This clone was seen a handful of times. A much larger clone differs by one base, so this may be a read error. For the CDR3, the DNA is TGTTCCTGTGACACCGTGCTGGGGGATTACTGGGACACCCGACAGATGTTTTTC. Amino acid sequence: CSCDTVLGDYWDTRQMFF. The V gene is TRDV2, the J gene TRDJ3; 9 nucleotides match TRDD3. Germline values: CDR1 GEAIGNYY, CDR2 EKD. CDR3 length: 18 residues.

A word on this clone: A read error may explain this, as a much larger clone is one base away. The sample contains more than one DNA sequence encoding this CDR3. This chain connects TRDV2 to TRDJ1; 7 bases match TRDD3. Germline CDR1 is GEAIGNYY and CDR2 is EKD. This CDR3 has 15 amino acids. The CDR3: CACDPWGTHTDKLIF. The DNA of the CDR3 is TGCGCCTGTGACCCATGGGGGACCCACACCGATAAACTCATCTTT.

In its sample, this clone is medium-sized (0.01 to 0.1%). The sample carries other DNA sequences with the same CDR3. The chain combines TRDV2 with TRDJ1; TRDD3 agrees at 9 bases. Germline V lookup: CDR1 GEAIGNYY, CDR2 EKD. V gave up 3 bases and J gave up 0 bases; unmatched junction bases: 19. There are 20 residues in the CDR3. CDR3 sequence: CACDSLTGDTGGPDTDKLIF. The CDR3 DNA reads TGTGCCTGTGACTCCCTGACGGGGGATACTGGGGGACCTGACACCGATAAACTCATCTTT.

A few counts support this clone. This may be a read error: a much more frequent sequence differs by one nucleotide. At the DNA level, this CDR3 is encoded by other sequences in the same sample as well. The rearrangement joins TRDV2 to TRDJ1; unclear D gene. The CDR3 contains 14 residues. Germline V CDR1 and CDR2: GEAIGNYY, EKD. Trimming removed 7 bases from V and 2 bases from J, with 16 bases in between. In DNA, the CDR3 is TGTGCCTGCGACTCCGTAGGAGCGACCGATAAACTCATCTTT. It translates to CACDSVGATDKLIF.

About this clone: The protein TCRdb gives is from a much larger clone and does not agree with this DNA's translation at residue 13, likely a read error; the protein shown here comes from the DNA. The chain has TRDV2 and TRDJ1; 12 bases are shared with TRDD3. Germline V gene data show CDR1 as GEAIGNYY and CDR2 as EKD. The CDR3 consists of 15 residues. In DNA form, the CDR3 reads TGTGCCTGTGACGACCTGGGGGATACGCATGATAAACCCATCTTT. It translates to CACDDLGDTHDKPIF.

By frequency in the sample, this clone is medium-sized. The sample has other DNA sequences that encode this CDR3 too. The chain links TRDV2 to TRDJ3; TRDD3 matches at 10 bases. The J segment lost 0 bases and the V segment lost 0 bases, leaving 1 base of the junction unmatched. The CDR3 contains 18 residues. Germline V gene data show CDR1 as GEAIGNYY and CDR2 as EKD. Here the CDR3 DNA reads TGTGCCTGTGACACCCTGGGGGATAGCTCCTGGGACACCCGACAGATGTTTTTC. Its protein product is CACDTLGDSSWDTRQMFF.

The rearrangement links TRDV2 to TRDJ1, with D perhaps matching TRDD3 (5 bases). The CDR3 totals 16 residues. CDR1 and CDR2 (germline): GEAIGNYY, EKD. Trimming removed 0 bases from V and 0 bases from J, with 13 bases in between. CDR3 loop: CACDTVGSLHTDKLIF. In nucleotides, the CDR3 is TGTGCCTGTGACACCGTGGGATCCCTCCACACCGATAAACTCATCTTT.

For this clone: Being one base from a much bigger clone, this may be a read error. This chain connects TRDV2 to TRDJ1; 8 bases align to TRDD3. J was trimmed by 0 bases and V by 3 bases; bases with no gene match: 2. The germline V gene has CDR1 GEAIGNYY and CDR2 EKD. The CDR3 covers 14 residues. DNA of the CDR3: TGTGCCTGTGACGCCTGGGGGAACACCGATAAACTCATCTTT. It translates to CACDAWGNTDKLIF.

This clone has a handful of counts. A single base is all that separates this from a far larger clone, so a read error is likely. The chain recombines TRDV2 with TRDJ2; D unresolved. Trimming left V 3 bases short and J 7 bases short, with 23 bases between. The CDR3 consists of 17 residues. Germline CDR1 is GEAIGNYY and CDR2 is EKD. CDR3 in DNA: TGTGCCTGTGACCCCGTGACCTCCAGCCCCTCTTTAGCACAACTCTTCTTT. Translation: CACDPVTSSPSLAQLFF.

This clone was seen more than once but under ten times. Other DNA sequences in this sample translate to the same CDR3. V is TRDV2 and J is TRDJ3, with 10 bases matching TRDD3. This CDR3 comprises 20 residues. Germline lookup yields CDR1 GEAIGNYY and CDR2 EKD. J lost 5 bases, V lost 3 bases, and 15 bases had no gene match. The CDR3 reads CACDPLLGDFGSRDTRQMFF. The CDR3 bases are TGTGCCTGTGACCCCCTACTGGGGGATTTCGGTTCCCGGGACACCCGACAGATGTTTTTC.

To note about this clone: This sequence may be a read error, since a much larger clone differs from it by one base. The chain links TRDV2 to TRDJ1, with 12 nucleotides matching TRDD3. The germline V gene encodes CDR1 GEAIGNYY and CDR2 EKD. CDR3 size: 19 residues. V lost 3 bases to trimming and J lost 2 bases; unmatched junction nucleotides: 15. CDR3 loop: CACDAVLRTGGYLTDKLIF. The DNA of the CDR3 is TGTGCCTGTGACGCCGTGCTACGGACTGGGGGATACCTGACCGATAAACTCATCTTT.

A note on this clone: It may be a read error: a sequence one base away is much more abundant. Different DNA sequences within this sample yield the same CDR3. The chain couples TRDV2 to TRDJ1; TRDD3 agrees at 13 bases. Germline V gene data show CDR1 as GEAIGNYY and CDR2 as EKD. The CDR3 has 18 amino acids. The CDR3 nucleotides read TGCGCCTGTGACCCAGTACTGGGGGATACGCGGCGTAGCGATAAACTCATCTTT. It encodes CACDPVLGDTRRSDKLIF.

In regard to this clone: The protein TCRdb lists belongs to a much larger clone and differs from this DNA's translation at residue 10, which points to a read error; the protein shown is made from the DNA. The J gene is TRDJ1, the V gene TRDV2, with 12 bases that match TRDD3. Germline values: CDR1 GEAIGNYY, CDR2 EKD. The CDR3 runs to 15 residues. The junction had 3 bases not matched to a gene; V was cut back by 2 bases and J by 3 bases. CDR3: CACDNLGDTADKLIF. The CDR3 DNA reads as TGTGCCTGTGACAACCTGGGGGATACGGCCGATAAACTCATCTTT.

Only a few counts were recorded for this clone. A read error is possible here, since a much larger clone lies one base away. J is TRDJ1 and V is TRDV2; D gene ambiguous. The CDR3 sequence is 17 residues long. Germline CDR1 is GEAIGNYY and CDR2 is EKD. Written as DNA, the CDR3 is TGTTCCTGTGACACCGTTGGGCCCAACGAACTTCATAAGGAACTCATCTTT. Protein: CSCDTVGPNELHKELIF.

This clone is categorized as medium-sized (0.01 to 0.1%). Additional DNA sequences in this sample encode the identical CDR3. The chain combines TRDV2 with TRDJ3; possible D gene TRDD3, 5 bases. The V gene's germline CDR1 is GEAIGNYY and CDR2 EKD. The CDR3 consists of 21 residues. The germline V and J ends were trimmed by 1 base and 0 bases, with 21 bases remaining between them. The CDR3 loop reads CACDTPGGTPGSSWDTRQMFF. CDR3 nucleotides: TGTGCCTGTGACACGCCCGGGGGTACACCAGGGAGCTCCTGGGACACCCGACAGATGTTTTTC.

In this sample, this clone turned up a few times. The chain employs TRDV2 and TRDJ1; 10 bases map to TRDD3. Germline CDR1 and CDR2: GEAIGNYY and EKD. The V segment lost 3 bases and the J segment 2 bases; nucleotides outside the gene matches: 5. The CDR3 length is 15 residues. The CDR3 region has the DNA TGTGCCTGTGACGCCTTGGGGGATACTACCGATAAACTCATCTTT. Protein product: CACDALGDTTDKLIF.

On this clone: A far larger clone is just one base off, so this is likely a read error. The chain is built from TRDV2 and TRDJ1; 11 positions match TRDD3. The CDR3 has 14 amino acids. CDR1 and CDR2 from the germline V gene are GEAIGNYY and EKD. For the CDR3, the DNA is TGTGCCTGTGACGCAATACTGGGGGATAATAAACTCACCTTT. Residues: CACDAILGDNKLTF.

This clone was seen a few times. The rearrangement uses TRDV1 and TRDJ1; 12 nucleotides match TRDD3. Trimming at V came to 3 bases and at J to 1 base, leaving 24 bases not matched to a gene. The CDR3 consists of 23 residues. Germline lookup yields CDR1 TSWWSYY and CDR2 QGS. The CDR3 region is CALGEGLPTPITGGYRVTDKLIF. CDR3 DNA sequence: TGTGCTCTTGGGGAGGGCCTTCCTACGCCAATTACTGGGGGATACAGGGTCACCGATAAACTCATCTTT.

In its sample, this clone was seen a few times. The V and J genes are TRDV2 and TRDJ3; TRDD3 matches at 11 bases. The CDR3 extends over 20 amino acids. Germline CDR1 GEAIGNYY, CDR2 EKD. The V and J ends lost 2 bases and 0 bases, in that order; junction bases with no gene match: 8. The chain's CDR3 is CACDRVLGDRSSWDTRQMFF. CDR3 in DNA: TGTGCCTGTGACAGGGTACTGGGGGATAGGAGCTCCTGGGACACCCGACAGATGTTTTTC.

The table lists this clone with a few counts. Since a much larger clone is just one base distant, this may be a read error. This same CDR3 is encoded by further DNA sequences in the sample. The genes are TRDV2 and TRDJ3; TRDD3 matches 9 bases. The CDR3 is made up of 19 amino acids. Germline V gene lookup returns CDR1 GEAIGNYY and CDR2 EKD. CDR3 region: CACDTVGDKGSWDTRQMFF. Here the CDR3 DNA reads TGTGCTTGTGACACCGTGGGGGATAAGGGCTCCTGGGACACCCGACAGATGTTTTTC.

This clone was counted a few times. This may be a read error, as it is one base from a much larger clone. In the same sample, other DNA sequences code for this CDR3. V gene TRDV2 combines with J gene TRDJ3, with 9 bases that match TRDD3. CDR1 is GEAIGNYY, CDR2 EKD, per germline. The CDR3 runs to 21 residues. The CDR3 here is CACDTVLGDPSSSWDTRQMFF. The CDR3 DNA sequence: TGTGCCTGTGACACCGTTCTGGGGGATCCCTCCAGCTCCTGGGACACCCGGCAGATGTTTTTC.

In the case of this clone: A much larger clone lies one base from this, so it may be a read error. Additional DNA sequences in this sample encode the identical CDR3. The chain employs TRDV2 and TRDJ1, with 11 nucleotides matching TRDD3. Germline assignment: CDR1 GEAIGNYY and CDR2 EKD. The CDR3 loop spans 19 amino acids. V lost 0 bases and J lost 4; bases outside the gene matches: 15. CDR3: CACDTVGGGYAIEGDKLIF. The CDR3 DNA follows: TGTGCCTGTGACACCGTTGGTGGGGGATACGCGATTGAAGGCGATAAACTCATCTTT.

Details on this clone: Possible read error: a much larger clone is one base away. At the DNA level, this CDR3 is encoded by other sequences in the same sample as well. This chain connects TRDV2 to TRDJ1; 12 bases line up with TRDD3. Germline V gene sequence: CDR1 GEAIGNYY, CDR2 EKD. The length of the CDR3 is 18 residues. In DNA, the CDR3 is TGTGCCTGTGACCCCGCTGCTGGGGGATACGAATACACCGATAAACTCATCTTC. Protein: CACDPAAGGYEYTDKLIF.

The table lists this clone with a few counts. This may be a read error: a much more frequent sequence differs by one nucleotide. J is TRDJ1 and V is TRDV2; perhaps TRDD3 as D (5 bases). The V gene's germline CDR1 is GEAIGNYY and CDR2 EKD. CDR3 length: 15 residues. DNA for the CDR3: TGTGCCTGTGGCACCGTGGGGTCCCACACCGATAAACTCATCTTT. Its translation is CACGTVGSHTDKLIF.

A few counts support this clone. A much larger clonotype is one base distant, so this may be a read error. Other DNA sequences of this sample code for an identical CDR3. The chain links TRDV2 to TRDJ1, with D perhaps matching TRDD3 (5 bases). Germline-derived CDR1 and CDR2 are GEAIGNYY and EKD. The CDR3 has 15 residues. The CDR3 DNA follows: TGTGCCTGTGACACCGTCGGGGGGTACACCGATAAGCTCATCTTT. Residues: CACDTVGGYTDKLIF.

This clone turned up a few times. This may arise from a read error, as a much more abundant clone is one base away. The chain employs TRDV2 and TRDJ1; 8 bases are shared with TRDD3. The CDR3 has 14 residues. J was trimmed by 6 bases and V by 3 bases; bases with no gene match: 8. Germline V gene lookup returns CDR1 GEAIGNYY and CDR2 EKD. The CDR3 DNA reads TGTGCCTGTGACCGACTGGGGGCCGCCAATAAACTCATCTTT. Encoded protein: CACDRLGAANKLIF.

By sample fraction, this clone is medium-sized. Written as DNA, the CDR3 is TGTGCTCTTGGGGAACTACGCCTACGGGCTGGGGGATACTGGAGGTACACCGATAAACTCATCTTT. It yields the protein CALGELRLRAGGYWRYTDKLIF. V gene TRDV1 combines with J gene TRDJ1; TRDD3 matches 11 bases. Germline CDR1 is TSWWSYY and CDR2 is QGS. The CDR3 contains 22 residues. The ends lost 0 bases at V and 0 bases at J; junction bases unmatched: 18.